This T cell receptor (beta chain) was identified during a study of cytomegalovirus exposure and HLA in healthy donors. Study findings and constraints: In an earlier analysis, about 87% or about 30%: the productive usage of most TCR beta V segments. As confirmed in vitro, three CMV-associated chains were specific for CMV antigens.

This clone was found a few times. Its antigen is not known. The PCR was carried out with 60 Vbeta primers and 13 Jbeta primers. Here immunoSEQ multiplex PCR was the method, and the copy in TCRdb shows in-frame clones only, minus some. The sample holds about 82,000 clones, roughly 80% seen once. Sequenced: PBMCs. The sequence was collected from a human donor in good health.

Here the CDR3 reads CASRSPRTGGEGYTF. The CDR3 bases are TGTGCCAGCAGAAGCCCCAGGACAGGGGGCGAAGGCTACACCTTC. V usage is TRBV10-3 and J usage is TRBJ1-2, with TRBD1 matching 11 bases. CDR3 length: 15 residues. Germline V gives CDR1 ENHRY, CDR2 SYGVKD. Trimming at V came to 10 bases and at J to 8 bases, leaving 15 bases not matched to a gene.